This T cell receptor (beta chain) was observed in a study of CD8+CD57+ T cells in acquired aplastic anemia. The sequenced patients had an expansion of CD8+CD57+ cells seen by flow cytometry. CDR1 and CDR2 (germline): KGHDR, SFDVKD. The CDR3 sequence is 12 residues long. V lost 5 bases, J lost 8 bases, and 11 bases lay in between. Genomic DNA constituted the template upon which TCR beta VDJ and CDR3 profiling was performed. From the reads, TCRdb called clonotypes with MiXCR, one entry per CDR3 protein. The sample has 160,000 or so distinct CDR3 sequences; roughly 43% are singletons. About this clonotype itself: Its antigen is undetermined.

Study-wide findings and caveats: Between patients and controls, around 27 CD8+ CDR3 sequences were found in common.

Sequencing used sorted CD4+, CD8+, or CD8+CD57+ T cells (not recorded which) from PBMCs. The sequence was collected from a human donor with aplastic anemia. J is TRBJ1-2 and V is TRBV24-1, with D tentatively TRBD1 (5 bases). The CDR3 loop is CATSVTGGGYTF. The CDR3 bases are TGTGCCACCAGTGTCACAGGCGGAGGCTACACCTTC.